This T cell receptor (beta chain) was recovered during a study of T cell repertoires in cytomegalovirus infection. The wider study: Public TCR beta signature analysis indicated the presence of both CMV infection and matching HLA type. General study results and limits: CMV carriers with the relevant HLA were identified by cumulative public TCR beta family frequency. HLA-C-restricted CMV clonotypes gave the most frequent clonotype in two of eight donors.

This clonotype was seen a few times. What it binds is not known. TCRdb used MiXCR to reprocess the reads, holding one entry per CDR3 protein. The table shows about 180,000 distinct CDR3 sequences, with approximately 18% occurring only once. Germline CDR1 and CDR2: MDHEN and SYDVKM. Unmatched junction bases numbered 5, after V lost 5 bases and J lost 10 bases. This CDR3 spans 12 amino acids. The J gene is TRBJ1-2, the V gene TRBV28; 9 nucleotides align to TRBD1. The TCR originated in a human donor in good health (CMV status not recorded). Some clones in this sample may be carry-over from other donors' samples. The sequenced material came from CD8+ T cells from PBMCs. The CDR3 DNA reads as TGTGCCAGCAGTCCAAGGACAGGGGTCTACACCTTC. The encoded protein is CASSPRTGVYTF.